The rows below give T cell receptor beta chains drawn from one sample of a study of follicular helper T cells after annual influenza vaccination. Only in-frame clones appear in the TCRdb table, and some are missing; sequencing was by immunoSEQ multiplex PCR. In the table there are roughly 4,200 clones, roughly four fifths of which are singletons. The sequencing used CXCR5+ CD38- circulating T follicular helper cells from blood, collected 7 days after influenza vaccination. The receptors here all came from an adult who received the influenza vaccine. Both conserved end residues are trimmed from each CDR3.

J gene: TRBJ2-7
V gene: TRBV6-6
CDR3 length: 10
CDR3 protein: ASVGSGYEQY

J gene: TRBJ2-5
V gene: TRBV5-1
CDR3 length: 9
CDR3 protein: ASSIQETQY

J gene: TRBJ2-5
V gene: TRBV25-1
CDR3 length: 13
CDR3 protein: ASSPLGGAEETQY

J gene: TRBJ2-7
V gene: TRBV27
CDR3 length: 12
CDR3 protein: ASSGQVSSYEQY

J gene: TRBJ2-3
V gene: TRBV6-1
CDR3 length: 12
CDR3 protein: ASSGQGGTDTQY

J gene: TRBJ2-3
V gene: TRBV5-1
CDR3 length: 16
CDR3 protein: ASSRLTSGGGNTDTQY

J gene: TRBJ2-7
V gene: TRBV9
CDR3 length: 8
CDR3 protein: ASSVAEQY

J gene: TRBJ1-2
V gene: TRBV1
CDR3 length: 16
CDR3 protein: TSSQPPSPGQGYYGYT

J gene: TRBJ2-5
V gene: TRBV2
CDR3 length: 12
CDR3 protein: ASSEGTGWETQY

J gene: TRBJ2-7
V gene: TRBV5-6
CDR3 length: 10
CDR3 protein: ASSFWGAEQY

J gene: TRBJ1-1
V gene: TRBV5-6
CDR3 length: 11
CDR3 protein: ASSLRGRGGAF

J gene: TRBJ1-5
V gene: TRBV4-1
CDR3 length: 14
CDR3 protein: ASSQDGGFGNQPQH

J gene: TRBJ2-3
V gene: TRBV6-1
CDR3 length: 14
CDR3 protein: ASSEAPGGGADTQY

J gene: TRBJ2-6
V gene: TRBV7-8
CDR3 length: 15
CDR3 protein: ASSPRTSGARANVLT

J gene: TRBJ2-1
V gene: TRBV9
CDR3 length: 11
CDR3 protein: ASSVASSGEQF

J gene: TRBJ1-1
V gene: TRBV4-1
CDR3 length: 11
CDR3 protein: ASSQGPRQGAF

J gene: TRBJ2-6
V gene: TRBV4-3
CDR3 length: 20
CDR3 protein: ASSLKRASGGPTTSGANVLT

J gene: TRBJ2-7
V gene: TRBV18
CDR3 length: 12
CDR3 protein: ASSPPIGVYEQY

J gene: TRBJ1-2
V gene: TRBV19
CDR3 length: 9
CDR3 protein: ASSNNYGYT

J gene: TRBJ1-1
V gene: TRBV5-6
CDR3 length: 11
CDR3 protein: ASSRPGGTEAF

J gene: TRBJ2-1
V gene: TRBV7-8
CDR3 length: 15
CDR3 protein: ASSVTSGGFSYNEQF

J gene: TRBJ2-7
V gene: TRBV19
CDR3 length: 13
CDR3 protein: ASSPRQGPSYEQY

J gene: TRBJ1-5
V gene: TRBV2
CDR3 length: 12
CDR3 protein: ASSEGTRGQPQH

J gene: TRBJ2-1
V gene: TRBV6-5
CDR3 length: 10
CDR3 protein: ASSYMAQRGF

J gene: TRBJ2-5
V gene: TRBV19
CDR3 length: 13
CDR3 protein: ASSIDRWRKETQY

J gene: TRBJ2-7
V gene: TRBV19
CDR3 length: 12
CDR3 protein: ASSLIGTSGEQY

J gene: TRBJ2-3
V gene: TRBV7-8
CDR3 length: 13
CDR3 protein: ASSPTTGGVATQY

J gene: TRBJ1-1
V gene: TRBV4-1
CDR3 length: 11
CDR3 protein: ASRRLLNTEAF

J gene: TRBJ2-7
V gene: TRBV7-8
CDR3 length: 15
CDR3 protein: ASSPSLISGGPGEQY

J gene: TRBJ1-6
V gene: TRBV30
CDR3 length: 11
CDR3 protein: AWGTGGGSPLH

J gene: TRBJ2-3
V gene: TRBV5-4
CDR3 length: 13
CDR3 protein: ASSLAGGPADTQY

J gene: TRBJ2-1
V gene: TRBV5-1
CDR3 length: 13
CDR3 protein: ASSLRTSGYNEQF

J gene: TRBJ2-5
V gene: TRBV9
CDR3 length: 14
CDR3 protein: ASSVGAQGFGETQY

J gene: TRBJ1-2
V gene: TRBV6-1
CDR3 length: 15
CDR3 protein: ASSGKSGTNINYGYT

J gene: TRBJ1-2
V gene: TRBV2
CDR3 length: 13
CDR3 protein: ASSGDGRDNYGYT

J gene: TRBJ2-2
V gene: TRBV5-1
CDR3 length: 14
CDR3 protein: ASSLDGQGGSGELF

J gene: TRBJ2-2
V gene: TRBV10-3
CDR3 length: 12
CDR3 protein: AISETRPTGELF

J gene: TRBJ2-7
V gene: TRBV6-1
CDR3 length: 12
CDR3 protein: ASNGWTGYYEQY

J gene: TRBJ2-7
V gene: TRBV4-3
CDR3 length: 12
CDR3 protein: ASSPRTGNYEQY

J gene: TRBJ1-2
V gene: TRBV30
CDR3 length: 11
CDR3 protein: AWGNSGEGGYT

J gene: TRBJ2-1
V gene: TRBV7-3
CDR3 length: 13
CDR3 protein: ASSPSGRTYNEQF

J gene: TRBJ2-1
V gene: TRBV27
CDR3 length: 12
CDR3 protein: ASKVQRESNEQF

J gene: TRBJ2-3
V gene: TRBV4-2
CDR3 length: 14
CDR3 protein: ASSQERTSGRNTQY

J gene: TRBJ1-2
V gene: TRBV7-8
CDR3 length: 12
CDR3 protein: ASSSNLISYGYT

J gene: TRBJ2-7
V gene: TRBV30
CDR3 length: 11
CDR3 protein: AWSVHLVYEQY

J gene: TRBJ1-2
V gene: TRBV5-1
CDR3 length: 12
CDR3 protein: ASSLTTEAHGYT

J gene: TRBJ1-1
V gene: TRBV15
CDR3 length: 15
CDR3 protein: ATSPRKGRVVNTEAF

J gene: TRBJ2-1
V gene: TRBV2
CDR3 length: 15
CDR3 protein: ASSRSGGSLSYNEQF

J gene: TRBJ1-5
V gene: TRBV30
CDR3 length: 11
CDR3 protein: AWSVQGNQPQH

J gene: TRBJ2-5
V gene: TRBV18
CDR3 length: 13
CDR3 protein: ASSPRAGTGETQY

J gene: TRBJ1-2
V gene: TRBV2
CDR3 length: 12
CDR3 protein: ASSVGEGVDGYT

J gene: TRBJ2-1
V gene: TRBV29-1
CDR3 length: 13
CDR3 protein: SVVFAGLAGGRQF

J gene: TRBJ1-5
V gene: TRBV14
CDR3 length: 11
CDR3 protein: ASSLSTGEPQH

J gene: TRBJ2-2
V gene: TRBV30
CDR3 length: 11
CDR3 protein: AWSPSGIGELF

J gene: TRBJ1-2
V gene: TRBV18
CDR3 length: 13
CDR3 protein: ASSLRETTGYGYT

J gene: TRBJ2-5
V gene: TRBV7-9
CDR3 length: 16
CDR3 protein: ASSSGTSGTGNQETQY

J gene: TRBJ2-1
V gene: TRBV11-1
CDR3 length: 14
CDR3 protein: ASSPRVGRYYNEQF

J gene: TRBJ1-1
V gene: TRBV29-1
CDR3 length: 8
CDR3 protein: SVAIGGAF